This TCR beta chain was obtained from a study of cytomegalovirus exposure and HLA in healthy donors (TCRdb year 2017). At the level of the whole study: An earlier analysis of several hundred of the donors reported about 260 Gb of sequence data and 117 million unique TCR beta sequences obtained from some 170 million T cells. The genetic ancestry cluster associated with self-reported Caucasian donors included 65% to 90% of the approximately 430 genotyped donors. The study profiled the T cell repertoires of 500 to 800 subjects by immunosequencing and related them to cytomegalovirus serostatus. The study combined high-throughput TCR immunosequencing, statistical association of individual TCRs with disease status, and machine learning to predict cytomegalovirus infection status. Four or five DR-DQ haplotypes were handled as single units for association and clustering, since linkage in the cohort was strong. The study aimed to test whether cataloging public T cell receptors could reveal signatures of past pathogen exposure. All discovery cohort repertoires had been generated on a single sequencing platform. Along with the roughly 670-subject first cohort, a separate validation cohort of over a hundred different subjects was used. The number of donors typed differed by locus, with roughly 620-630 for A, B, C, DRB1 and DQB1, 522 for DQA1, 606 for DPA1, and roughly 450 for DPB1. Donor age, sex, ethnicity and CMV serostatus were compiled alongside the repertoire data. Both class I and class II loci were covered by HLA typing, at four-digit resolution. On average, around 230,000 unique TCR beta nucleotide sequences were sequenced per donor among 350 to 400 genotyped donors of the cohort, with about 19% of those sequences being non-productive. About 300 gigabases of sequencing data and 70 million to 100 million unique TCR sequences were included in an early release covering roughly 600 HLA-typed donors. In a later genetic analysis, genome-wide SNP genotypes for about three fifths of the roughly 670 donors were used, and that subset was treated as a discovery cohort. A later analysis re-analyzed previously published TCR beta repertoires from approximately 670 donors and added high-resolution HLA genotyping to study TCR occurrence patterns. Rather than using new phenotypic data, the later analysis identified candidate immune exposures from TCR beta sequences and from how often those sequences occurred across donors. To decide whether each TCR beta V gene segment behaved as functional or pseudogenic, an earlier analysis of fewer than 750 of the donors relied on high-throughput TCR beta sequencing.

For this clone: Which antigen it targets is not known. Base qualities are not at hand, and no much larger clone is one base apart.

Here is what the overall study found, with its caveats: A later analysis found that TCR association rates varied across HLA loci, with DRB1 alleles showing the most associated TCRs and HLA-C alleles the fewest. Correlated functional status among segregating V segments might be attributable to linkage disequilibrium, but an unknown experimental factor could not be ruled out. A later analysis reported that several top co-occurrence clusters appeared linked to parvovirus B19, influenza, CMV and Epstein-Barr virus. For the cohort, immune exposure information was limited to CMV serostatus. Roughly uniform sequencing depth across donors was assumed in presence/absence analyses, although this assumption may not hold. In both the original and validation cohorts, the classifier was reported to diagnose cytomegalovirus status with high specificity and sensitivity. Broadly in line with IMGT annotations, most TCR beta V segments showed up in productive rearrangements about 90% or about 30% of the time in an earlier analysis of several hundred of the donors. When HLA alleles, especially DR and DQ, strongly co-occurred, TCR associations were difficult to assign to individual alleles. While some public TCRs were present in many individuals, most TCR sequences turned up only very rarely across donors. The sequencing pipeline was judged likely to have produced a cluster of highly shared sequence variants as a technical artifact. A later genetic analysis reported fewer N-insertions in productive TCRs among donors in an Asian-associated ancestry cluster than the roughly 620-donor mean. A few of the identified cytomegalovirus-associated TCR beta chains were confirmed in vitro to be specific for cytomegalovirus antigens. A further reported finding was that TCR beta sequences accurately predicted the HLA-A and HLA-B alleles for most subjects in the first cohort. Because HLA typing was unavailable for some donors at each locus, only the typed subset was used in association tests. An association between a missense DCLRE1C variant and V-gene and J-gene trimming of TCR beta chains was found in a later genetic analysis and replicated in an independent cohort. Some IMGT-functional V segments, including TRBV6-2 and TRBV6-3, could not be distinguished by the 87-base-pair reads and were therefore excluded. In a later analysis, HLA-associated TCR beta chains were found to be more clonally expanded and to have lower generation probabilities than equally common non-associated chains. The authors suggested that the approach could potentially be generalized to other disease states and immunological phenotypes. Over 15 rarely observed V segments, including chromosome 9 orphons, were excluded from the earlier analysis of just under 600 of the donors because counts were too low. Most CMV-associated TCR beta chains appeared to be HLA-restricted in a later analysis, and the HLA associations seemed to be driven largely by CMV exposure. The study listed 150 to 200 TCR beta chains as associated with cytomegalovirus. The cohort was sequenced for TCR beta chains only, and without alpha or paired-chain data the features that could be detected were limited. Specific HLA alleles were associated with 16,951 TCR beta sequences at a false discovery rate of 0.05 in a later analysis.

In total, about 650 healthy bone marrow donors made up the cohort. At the time of sampling, every cohort member was nominally healthy, though immune exposures that went unrecorded were likely present. The donor tested CMV seropositive, placing the donor among the 289 seropositive members of the cohort. A peripheral blood sample was collected from each donor, and TCR beta sequencing was performed on peripheral blood mononuclear cells. The Qiagen DNeasy Blood Extraction Kit was used to extract genomic DNA from the blood cell samples. V and J are truncated by 0 bases and 3 bases respectively, leaving an intervening sequence of 7 bases. The CDR3 sequence holds 13 residues, the cysteine and phenylalanine included. Only the CDR3 region is kept as DNA, spanning 39 bases read in frame from base 1. The germline V gene encodes CDR1 SGHNT and CDR2 YYREEE (reference sequence). Receptor libraries were prepared by the immunoSEQ multiplex PCR assay. The multiplex PCR relied on a mix of 60 forward primers for TCR Vbeta segments and 13 reverse primers for TCR Jbeta segments. The CDR3 region of rearranged TCR beta genes was amplified from genomic DNA by a multiplex PCR assay. Amplified TCR beta libraries were sequenced as 87-base-pair reads on the Illumina HiSeq System. As for how the authors treated the data: A later analysis tallied around 87 million unique TCR beta chains across the 650 to 750 repertoires, and roughly 11 million of those chains were shared by two or more donors. Raw reads were error-corrected and collapsed into unique sequences with a nearest-neighbor algorithm that merged closely related sequences to remove PCR and sequencing errors. To assign V, D and J gene segments, CDR3 sequences were aligned to IMGT reference sequences. Each retained sequence needed at least a six-nucleotide match to both a V gene segment and a J gene segment. A rearrangement counted as productive if the CDR3 had no stop codons and remained in frame with V and J, and every other rearrangement counted as non-productive. CDR3 was defined according to IMGT convention as the region running from the second conserved V-encoded cysteine to the conserved J-encoded phenylalanine. The earlier analysis of some 600 of the donors excluded sequences that lacked an unambiguous match to a single V gene segment. In an earlier analysis of approximately 560 of the donors, a V segment was called functional when productive rearrangements were above 56.7%, and segregating when the standard deviation between donors exceeded 5%. A statistical classification framework was built to diagnose cytomegalovirus status from the catalog of TCR beta chain sequences. V and J gene assignment, in a later analysis, came from comparing TCR nucleotide sequences with IMGT/GENE-DB human TR gene sequences. Using the TCRdist pipeline, a later analysis assigned CDR3 sequences along with most-parsimonious VDJ recombination scenarios. In a later analysis, each TCR beta chain was defined by its CDR3 amino acid sequence together with its V-gene family, and reads without a unique V-gene family were excluded. As a way to deal with suspected cross-contamination and a sequencing artifact, a later analysis dropped roughly 620 nucleotide sequences that were highly shared and had low generation probability. In a later analysis, a clonal expansion index was calculated for each public chain from normalized within-repertoire ranks of inferred template counts. A later analysis computed generation probabilities with a VDJ recombination model fitted to out-of-frame rearrangements, and checked the results against IGoR. A later analysis scored TCR-TCR, TCR-HLA and TCR-CMV co-occurrence with hypergeometric tests, applying a repertoire-size bias correction to TCR pairs. In a later analysis, false discovery rates were estimated by permuting HLA or CMV assignments 20 times. In a later analysis, co-occurring TCRs were grouped with DBSCAN, and TCRdist sequence similarity was added when clustering was performed within HLA-allele-positive subsets. Co-occurrence clustering excluded repertoires with fewer than 30,000 or more than 120,000 public chains, plus five with anomalous nucleotide sharing. Held by TCRdb, this immuneACCESS table contains in-frame sequences only and omits some clones. Under half of the omission traces to an unresolved V gene where checked; the cause of the rest is unknown. V and J calls and clone size are copied from that table; D and trimming were computed from the DNA. Across this sample there are under 130,000 clones, with roughly three fifths seen only once. The ten largest account for 3.8% of the sample.

Sequencing was carried out using PBMCs. The chain uses TRBV5-4 and TRBJ2-7, with no D gene named confidently. The source is a man in his thirties or forties in good health and CMV-seropositive. The nucleotides are TGTGCCAGCAGCTTGGGAGGATTCTACGAGCAGTACTTC. The encoded protein is CASSLGGFYEQYF. The full variable domain, completed from the reference TRBV5-4 and TRBJ2-7 proteins outside the CDR3, reads ETGVTQSPTHLIKTRGQQVTLRCSSQSGHNTVSWYQQALGQGPQFIFQYYREEENGRGNFPPRFSGLQFPNYSSELNVNALELDDSALYLCASSLGGFYEQYFGPGTRLTVT.